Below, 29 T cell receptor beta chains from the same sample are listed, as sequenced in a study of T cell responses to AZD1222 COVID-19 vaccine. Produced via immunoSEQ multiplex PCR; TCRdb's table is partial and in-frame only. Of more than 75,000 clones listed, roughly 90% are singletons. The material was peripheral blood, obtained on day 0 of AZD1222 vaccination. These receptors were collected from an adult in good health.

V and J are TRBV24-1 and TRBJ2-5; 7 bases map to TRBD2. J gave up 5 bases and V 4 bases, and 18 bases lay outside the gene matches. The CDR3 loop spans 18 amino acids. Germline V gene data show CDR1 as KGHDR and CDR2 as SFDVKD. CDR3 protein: CATSDPRAGAQWGETQYF. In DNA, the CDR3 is TGTGCCACCAGTGACCCCCGGGCGGGAGCCCAGTGGGGGGAGACCCAGTACTTC.

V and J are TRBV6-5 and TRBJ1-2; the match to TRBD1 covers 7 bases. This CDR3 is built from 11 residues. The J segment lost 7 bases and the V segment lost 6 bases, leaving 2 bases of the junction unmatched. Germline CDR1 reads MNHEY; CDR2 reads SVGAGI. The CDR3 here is CASRAGGGYTF. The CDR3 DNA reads TGTGCCAGCAGGGCAGGGGGTGGCTACACCTTC.

The CDR3 protein is CASSLSGTPSNEQFF. Here the CDR3 DNA reads TGCGCCAGCAGCTTGTCCGGGACCCCCTCCAATGAGCAGTTCTTC. The J gene is TRBJ2-1, the V gene TRBV5-1; D may be TRBD1 or TRBD2 (5 bases each). The CDR3 spans 15 residues. The V gene's germline CDR1 is SGHRS and CDR2 YFSETQ. Trimming took 1 base from V and 6 from J, leaving 14 bases between them. Full variable domain (remainder filled in from reference TRBV5-1 and TRBJ2-1): KAGVTQTPRYLIKTRGQQVTLSCSPISGHRSVSWYQQTPGQGLQFLFEYFSETQRNKGNFPGRFSGRQFSNSRSEMNVSTLELGDSALYLCASSLSGTPSNEQFFGPGTRLTVL.

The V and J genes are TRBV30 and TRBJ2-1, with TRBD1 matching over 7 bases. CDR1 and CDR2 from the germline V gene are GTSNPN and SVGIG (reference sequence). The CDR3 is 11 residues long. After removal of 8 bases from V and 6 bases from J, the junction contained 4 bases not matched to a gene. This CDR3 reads CAGTVSNEQFF. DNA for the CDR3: TGTGCCGGGACAGTTTCCAATGAGCAGTTCTTC.

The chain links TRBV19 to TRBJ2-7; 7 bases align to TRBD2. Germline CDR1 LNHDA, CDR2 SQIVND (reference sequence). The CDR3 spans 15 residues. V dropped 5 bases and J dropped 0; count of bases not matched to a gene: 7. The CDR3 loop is CASSDLAESSYEQYF. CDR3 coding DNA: TGTGCCAGTAGTGACCTAGCGGAGAGCTCCTACGAGCAGTACTTC.

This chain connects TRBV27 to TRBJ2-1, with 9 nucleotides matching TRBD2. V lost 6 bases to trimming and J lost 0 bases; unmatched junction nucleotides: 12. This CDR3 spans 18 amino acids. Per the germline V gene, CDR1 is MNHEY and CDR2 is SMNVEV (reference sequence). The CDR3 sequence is CASSAGTSLGISYNEQFF. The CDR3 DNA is TGTGCCAGCAGCGCCGGGACTAGCTTGGGTATCTCCTACAATGAGCAGTTCTTC.

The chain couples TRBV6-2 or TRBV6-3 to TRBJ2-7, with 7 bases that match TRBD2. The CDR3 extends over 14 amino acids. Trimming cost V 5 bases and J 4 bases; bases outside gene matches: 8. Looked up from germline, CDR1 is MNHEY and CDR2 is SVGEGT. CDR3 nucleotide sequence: TGTGCCAGCAGTCCGGGACTACCGACTTACGAGCAGTACTTC. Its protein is CASSPGLPTYEQYF.

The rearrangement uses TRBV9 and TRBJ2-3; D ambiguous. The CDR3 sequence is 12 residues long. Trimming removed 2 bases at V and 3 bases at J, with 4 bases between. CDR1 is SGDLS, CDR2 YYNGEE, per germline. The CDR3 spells CASSVGTDTQYF. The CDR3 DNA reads TGTGCCAGCAGCGTTGGGACAGATACGCAGTATTTT.

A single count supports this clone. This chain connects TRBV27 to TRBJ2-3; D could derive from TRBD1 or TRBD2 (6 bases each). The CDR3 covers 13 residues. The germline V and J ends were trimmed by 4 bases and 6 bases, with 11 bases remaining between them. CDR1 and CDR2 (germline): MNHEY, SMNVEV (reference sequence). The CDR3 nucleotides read TGTGCCAGCAGTTCACAAGGGGGGGATACGCAGTATTTT. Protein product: CASSSQGGDTQYF.

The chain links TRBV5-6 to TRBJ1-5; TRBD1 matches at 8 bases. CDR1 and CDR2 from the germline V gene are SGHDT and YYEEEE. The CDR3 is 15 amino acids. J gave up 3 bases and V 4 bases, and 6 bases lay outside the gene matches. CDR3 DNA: TGTGCCAGCAGCGCCCGGACAGGGTACAATCAGCCCCAGCATTTT. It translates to CASSARTGYNQPQHF.

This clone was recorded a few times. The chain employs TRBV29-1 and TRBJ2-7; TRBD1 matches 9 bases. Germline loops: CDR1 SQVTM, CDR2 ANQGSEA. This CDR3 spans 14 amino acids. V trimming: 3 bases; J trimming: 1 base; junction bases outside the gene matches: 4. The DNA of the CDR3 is TGCAGCGTTGATGGACAGGGGTCTTCCTACGAGCAGTACTTC. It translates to CSVDGQGSSYEQYF.

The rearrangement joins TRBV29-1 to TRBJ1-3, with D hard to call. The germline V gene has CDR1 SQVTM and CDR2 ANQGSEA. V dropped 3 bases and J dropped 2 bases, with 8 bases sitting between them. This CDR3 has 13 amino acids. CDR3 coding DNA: TGCAGCGTTGATGCCGTTACTGGAAACACCATATATTTT. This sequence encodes CSVDAVTGNTIYF.

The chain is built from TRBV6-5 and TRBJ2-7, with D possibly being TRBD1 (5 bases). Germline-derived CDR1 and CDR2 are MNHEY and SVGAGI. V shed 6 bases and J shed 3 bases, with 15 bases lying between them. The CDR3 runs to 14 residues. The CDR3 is CASSQQGVSYEQYF. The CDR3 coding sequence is TGTGCCAGCAGCCAGCAGGGTGTTAGCTACGAGCAGTACTTC.

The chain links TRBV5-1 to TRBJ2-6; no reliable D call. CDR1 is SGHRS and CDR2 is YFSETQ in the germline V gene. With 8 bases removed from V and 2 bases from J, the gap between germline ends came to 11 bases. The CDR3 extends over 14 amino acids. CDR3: CASNQGAGANVLTF. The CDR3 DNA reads TGCGCCAGTAACCAAGGCGCTGGGGCCAACGTCCTGACTTTC.

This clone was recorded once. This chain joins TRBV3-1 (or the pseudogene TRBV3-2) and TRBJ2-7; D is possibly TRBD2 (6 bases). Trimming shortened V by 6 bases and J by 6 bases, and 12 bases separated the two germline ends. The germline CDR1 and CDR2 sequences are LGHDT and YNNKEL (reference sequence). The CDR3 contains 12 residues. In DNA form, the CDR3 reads TGTGCCAGCAGGGGAGGAGGGAGCGAGCAGTACTTC. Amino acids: CASRGGGSEQYF.

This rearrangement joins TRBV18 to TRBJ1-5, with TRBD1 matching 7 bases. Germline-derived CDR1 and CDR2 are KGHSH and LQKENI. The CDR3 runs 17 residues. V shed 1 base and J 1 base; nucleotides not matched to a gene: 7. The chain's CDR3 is CASSPQARGISNQPQHF. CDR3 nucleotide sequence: TGTGCCAGCTCACCACAGGCCAGGGGGATAAGCAATCAGCCCCAGCATTTT.

The CDR3 bases are TGTGCCAGCAGTTTGGGAGCGGGAGGGACCACAGATACGCAGTATTTT. This codes for CASSLGAGGTTDTQYF. The chain employs TRBV27 and TRBJ2-3, with 10 bases matching TRBD2. CDR1 is MNHEY, CDR2 SMNVEV, per germline (reference sequence). The CDR3 totals 16 residues. V was pared by 3 bases and J by 2 bases, with 5 bases of the junction left unmatched.

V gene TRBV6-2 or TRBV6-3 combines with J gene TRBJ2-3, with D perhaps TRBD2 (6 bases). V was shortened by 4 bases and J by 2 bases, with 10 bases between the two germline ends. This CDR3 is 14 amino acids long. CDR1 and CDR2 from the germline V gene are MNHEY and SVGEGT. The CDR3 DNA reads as TGTGCCAGCAGTTCCCAGGGACTCACAGATACGCAGTATTTT. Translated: CASSSQGLTDTQYF.

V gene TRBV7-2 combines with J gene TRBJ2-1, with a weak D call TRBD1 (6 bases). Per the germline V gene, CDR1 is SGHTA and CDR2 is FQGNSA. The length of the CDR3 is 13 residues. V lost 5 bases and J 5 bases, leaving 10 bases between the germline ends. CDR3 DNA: TGTGCCAGCAGCCCGAACAGGGACAATGAGCAGTTCTTC. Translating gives CASSPNRDNEQFF.

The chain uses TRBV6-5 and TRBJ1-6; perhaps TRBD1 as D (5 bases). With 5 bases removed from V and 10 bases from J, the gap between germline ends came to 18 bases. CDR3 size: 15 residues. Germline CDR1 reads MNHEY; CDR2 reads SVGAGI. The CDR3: CASSRIQGAESPLHF. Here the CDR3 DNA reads TGTGCCAGCAGTCGGATTCAGGGAGCGGAATCACCCCTCCACTTT.

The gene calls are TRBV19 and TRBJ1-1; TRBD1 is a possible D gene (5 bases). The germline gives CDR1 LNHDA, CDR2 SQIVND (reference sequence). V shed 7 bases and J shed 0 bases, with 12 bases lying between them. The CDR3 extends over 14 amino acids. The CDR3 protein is CASTAGRMNTEAFF. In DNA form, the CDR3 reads TGTGCCAGTACGGCGGGACGGATGAACACTGAAGCTTTCTTT.

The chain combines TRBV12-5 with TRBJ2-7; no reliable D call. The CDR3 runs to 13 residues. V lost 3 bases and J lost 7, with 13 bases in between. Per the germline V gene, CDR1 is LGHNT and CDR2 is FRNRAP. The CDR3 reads CASGFDHTGEQYF. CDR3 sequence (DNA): TGTGCTAGTGGTTTCGACCACACTGGGGAGCAGTACTTC. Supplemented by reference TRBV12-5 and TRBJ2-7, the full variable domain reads DARVTQTPRHKVTEMGQEVTMRCQPILGHNTVFWYRQTMMQGLELLAYFRNRAPLDDSGMPKDRFSAEMPDATLATLKIQPSEPRDSAVYFCASGFDHTGEQYFGPGTRLTVT.

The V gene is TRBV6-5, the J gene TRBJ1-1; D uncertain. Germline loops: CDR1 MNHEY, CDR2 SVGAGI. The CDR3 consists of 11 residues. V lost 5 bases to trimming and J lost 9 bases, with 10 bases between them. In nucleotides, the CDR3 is TGTGCCAGCAGTCATGAGCGAAAAGCTTTCTTT. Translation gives CASSHERKAFF.

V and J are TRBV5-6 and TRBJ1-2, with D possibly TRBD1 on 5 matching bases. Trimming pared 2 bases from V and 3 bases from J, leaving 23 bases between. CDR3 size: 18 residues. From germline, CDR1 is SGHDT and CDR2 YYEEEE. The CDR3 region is CASSFPTSGGGSDYGYTF. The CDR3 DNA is TGTGCCAGCAGCTTCCCCACCAGCGGGGGAGGGAGCGACTATGGCTACACCTTC.

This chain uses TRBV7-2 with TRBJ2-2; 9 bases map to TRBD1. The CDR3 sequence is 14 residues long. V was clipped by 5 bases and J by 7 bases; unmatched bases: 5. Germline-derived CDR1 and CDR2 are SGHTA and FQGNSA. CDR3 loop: CASSPGQGHGELFF. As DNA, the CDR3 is TGTGCCAGCAGCCCGGGACAGGGTCACGGGGAGCTGTTTTTT.

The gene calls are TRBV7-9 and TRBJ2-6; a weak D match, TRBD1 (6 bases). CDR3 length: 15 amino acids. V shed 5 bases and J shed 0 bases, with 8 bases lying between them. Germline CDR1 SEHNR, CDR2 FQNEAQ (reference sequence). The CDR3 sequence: CASSPTGSGANVLTF. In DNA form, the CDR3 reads TGTGCCAGCAGCCCGACAGGCTCTGGGGCCAACGTCCTGACTTTC.

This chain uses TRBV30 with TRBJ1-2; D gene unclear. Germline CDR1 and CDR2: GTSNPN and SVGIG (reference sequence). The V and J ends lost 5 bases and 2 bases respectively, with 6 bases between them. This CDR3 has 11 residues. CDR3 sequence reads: CAWENNYGYTF. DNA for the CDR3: TGTGCCTGGGAGAACAACTATGGCTACACCTTC.

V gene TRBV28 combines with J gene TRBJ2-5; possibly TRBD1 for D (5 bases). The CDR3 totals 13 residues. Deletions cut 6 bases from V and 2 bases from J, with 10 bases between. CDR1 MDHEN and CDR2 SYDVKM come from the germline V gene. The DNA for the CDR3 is TGTGCCAGCAGGACAGATCTTCAAGAGACCCAGTACTTC. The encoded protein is CASRTDLQETQYF.

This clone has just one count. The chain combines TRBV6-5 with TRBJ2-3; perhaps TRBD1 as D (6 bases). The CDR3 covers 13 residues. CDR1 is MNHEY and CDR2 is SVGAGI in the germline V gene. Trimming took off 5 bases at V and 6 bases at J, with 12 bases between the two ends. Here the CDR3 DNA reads TGTGCCAGCAGTACCAGGGGTGGGGATACGCAGTATTTT. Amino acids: CASSTRGGDTQYF.